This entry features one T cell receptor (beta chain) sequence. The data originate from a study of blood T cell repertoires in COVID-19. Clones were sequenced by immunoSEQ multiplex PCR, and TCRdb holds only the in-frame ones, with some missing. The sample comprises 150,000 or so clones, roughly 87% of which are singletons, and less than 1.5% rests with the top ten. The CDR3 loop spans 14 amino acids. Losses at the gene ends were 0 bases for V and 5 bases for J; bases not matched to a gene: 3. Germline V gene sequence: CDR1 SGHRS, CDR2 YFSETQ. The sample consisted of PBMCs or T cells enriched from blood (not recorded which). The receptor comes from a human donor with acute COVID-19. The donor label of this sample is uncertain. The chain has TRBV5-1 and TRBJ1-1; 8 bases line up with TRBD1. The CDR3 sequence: CASSLVTGGTEAFF. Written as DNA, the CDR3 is TGCGCCAGCAGCTTGGTTACAGGGGGGACTGAAGCTTTCTTT.